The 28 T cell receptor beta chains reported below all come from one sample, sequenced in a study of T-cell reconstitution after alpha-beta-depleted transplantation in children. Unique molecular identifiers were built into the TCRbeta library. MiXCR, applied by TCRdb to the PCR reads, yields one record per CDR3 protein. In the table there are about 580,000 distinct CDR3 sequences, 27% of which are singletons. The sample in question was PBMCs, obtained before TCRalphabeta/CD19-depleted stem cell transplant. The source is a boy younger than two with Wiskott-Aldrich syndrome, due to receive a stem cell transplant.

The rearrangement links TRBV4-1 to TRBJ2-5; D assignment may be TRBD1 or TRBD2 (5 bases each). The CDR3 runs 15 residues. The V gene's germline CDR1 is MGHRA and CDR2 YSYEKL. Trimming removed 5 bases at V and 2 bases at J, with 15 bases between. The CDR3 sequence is CASSDRDLAQETQYF. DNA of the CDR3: TGCGCCAGCAGCGACCGGGACCTAGCACAAGAGACCCAGTACTTC.

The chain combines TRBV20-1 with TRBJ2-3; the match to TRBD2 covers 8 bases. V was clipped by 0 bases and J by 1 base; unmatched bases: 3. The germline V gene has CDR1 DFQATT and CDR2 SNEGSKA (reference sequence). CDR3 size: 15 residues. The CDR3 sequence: CSARDLLAGTDTQYF. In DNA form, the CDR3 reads TGCAGTGCTAGAGATTTACTAGCGGGCACAGATACGCAGTATTTT.

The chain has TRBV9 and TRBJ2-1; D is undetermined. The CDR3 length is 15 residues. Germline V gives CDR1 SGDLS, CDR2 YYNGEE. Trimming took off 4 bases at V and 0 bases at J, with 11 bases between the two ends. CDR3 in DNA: TGTGCCAGCAGCCCCCGAACTCCCTCCTACAATGAGCAGTTCTTC. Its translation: CASSPRTPSYNEQFF.

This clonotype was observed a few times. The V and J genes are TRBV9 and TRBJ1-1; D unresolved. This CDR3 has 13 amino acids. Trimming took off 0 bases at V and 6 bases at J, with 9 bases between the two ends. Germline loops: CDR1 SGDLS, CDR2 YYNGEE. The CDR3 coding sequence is TGTGCCAGCAGCGTAGTTGTCGCCCCTGAAGCTTTCTTT. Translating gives CASSVVVAPEAFF.

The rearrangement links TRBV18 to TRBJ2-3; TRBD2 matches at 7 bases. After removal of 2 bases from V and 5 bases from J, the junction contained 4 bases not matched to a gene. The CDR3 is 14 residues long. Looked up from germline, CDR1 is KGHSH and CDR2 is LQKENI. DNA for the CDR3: TGTGCCAGCTCACCAGGACTAGTGGGAGATACGCAGTATTTT. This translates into CASSPGLVGDTQYF. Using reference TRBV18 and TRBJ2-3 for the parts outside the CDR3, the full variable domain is NAGVMQNPRHLVRRRGQEARLRCSPMKGHSHVYWYRQLPEEGLKFMVYLQKENIIDESGMPKERFSAEFPKEGPSILRIQQVVRGDSAAYFCASSPGLVGDTQYFGPGTRLTVL.

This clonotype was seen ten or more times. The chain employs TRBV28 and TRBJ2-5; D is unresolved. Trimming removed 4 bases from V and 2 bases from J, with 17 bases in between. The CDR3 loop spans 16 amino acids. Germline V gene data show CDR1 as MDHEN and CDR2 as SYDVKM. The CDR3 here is CASSCPRCANQETQYF. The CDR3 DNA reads TGTGCCAGCAGTTGCCCCCGGTGTGCAAATCAAGAGACCCAGTACTTC.

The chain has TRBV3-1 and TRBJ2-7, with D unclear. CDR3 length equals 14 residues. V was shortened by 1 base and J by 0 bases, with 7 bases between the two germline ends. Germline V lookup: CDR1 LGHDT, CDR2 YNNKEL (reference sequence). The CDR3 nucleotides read TGTGCCAGCAGCCAAGCTGCAGGCTCCTACGAGCAGTACTTC. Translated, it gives CASSQAAGSYEQYF.

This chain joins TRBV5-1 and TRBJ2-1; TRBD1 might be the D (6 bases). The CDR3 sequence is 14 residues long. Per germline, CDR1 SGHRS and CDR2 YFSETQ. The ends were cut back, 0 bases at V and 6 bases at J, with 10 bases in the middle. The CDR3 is CASSLDARGNEQFF. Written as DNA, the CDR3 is TGCGCCAGCAGCTTGGATGCCAGGGGCAATGAGCAGTTCTTC.

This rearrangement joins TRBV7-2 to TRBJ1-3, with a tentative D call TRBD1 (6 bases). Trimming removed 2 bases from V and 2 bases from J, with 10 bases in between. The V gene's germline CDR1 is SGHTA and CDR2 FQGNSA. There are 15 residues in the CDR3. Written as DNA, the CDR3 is TGTGCCAGCAGCTTACTGCAGGGGACTGGAAACACCATATATTTT. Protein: CASSLLQGTGNTIYF.

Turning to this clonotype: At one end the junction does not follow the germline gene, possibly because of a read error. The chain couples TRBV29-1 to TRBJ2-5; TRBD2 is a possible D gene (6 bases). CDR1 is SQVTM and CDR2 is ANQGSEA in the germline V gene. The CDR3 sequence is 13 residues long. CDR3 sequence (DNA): TGCATCGTTGGGCGGGACGGACAAGAGACCCAGTACTTC. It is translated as CIVGRDGQETQYF. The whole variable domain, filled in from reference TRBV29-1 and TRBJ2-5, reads SAVISQKPSRDICQRGTSLTIQCQVDSQVTMMFWYRQQPGQSLTLIATANQGSEATYESGFVIDKFPISRPNLTFSTLTVSNMSPEDSSIYLCIVGRDGQETQYFGPGTRLLVL.

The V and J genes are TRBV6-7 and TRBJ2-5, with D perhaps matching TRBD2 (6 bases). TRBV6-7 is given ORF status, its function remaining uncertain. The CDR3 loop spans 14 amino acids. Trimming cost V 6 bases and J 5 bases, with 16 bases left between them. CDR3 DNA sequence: TGTGCCAGCAGCGGGAGCACCCCATGGGAGACCCAGTACTTC. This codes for CASSGSTPWETQYF.

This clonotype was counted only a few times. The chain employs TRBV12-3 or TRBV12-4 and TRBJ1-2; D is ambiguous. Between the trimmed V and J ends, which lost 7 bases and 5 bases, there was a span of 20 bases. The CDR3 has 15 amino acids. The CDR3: CASTPIDGNPYGYTF. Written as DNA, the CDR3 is TGTGCCAGCACTCCAATCGACGGGAACCCTTATGGCTACACCTTC.

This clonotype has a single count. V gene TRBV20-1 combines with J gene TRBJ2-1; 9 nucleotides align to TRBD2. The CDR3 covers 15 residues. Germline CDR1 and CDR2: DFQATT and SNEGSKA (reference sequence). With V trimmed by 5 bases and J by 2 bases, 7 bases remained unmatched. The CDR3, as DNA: TGCAGTGCTCCTCGACTAGCGGATGCCTACAATGAGCAGTTCTTC. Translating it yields CSAPRLADAYNEQFF.

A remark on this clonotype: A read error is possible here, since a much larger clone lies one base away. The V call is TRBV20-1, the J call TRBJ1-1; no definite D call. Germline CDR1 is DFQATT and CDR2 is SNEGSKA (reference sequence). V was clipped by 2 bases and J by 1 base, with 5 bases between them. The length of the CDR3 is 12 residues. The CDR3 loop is CSARPGNTEAFF. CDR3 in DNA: TGCAGTGCTAGACCGGGGAACACTGAAGCTTTCTTT.

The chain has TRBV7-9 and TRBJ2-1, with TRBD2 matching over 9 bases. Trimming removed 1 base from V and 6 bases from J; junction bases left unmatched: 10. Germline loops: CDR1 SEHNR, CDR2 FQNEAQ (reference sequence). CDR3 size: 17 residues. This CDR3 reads CASSLESGLAGLNEQFF. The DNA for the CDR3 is TGTGCCAGCAGCTTAGAATCCGGCCTAGCGGGACTCAATGAGCAGTTCTTC.

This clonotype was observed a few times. The CDR3 here is CASSDRGQGNGELFF. As DNA, the CDR3 is TGTGCCAGCAGCGATAGGGGACAGGGGAACGGGGAGCTGTTTTTT. This chain uses TRBV12-3 or TRBV12-4 with TRBJ2-2; 10 bases align to TRBD1. V was clipped by 6 bases and J by 7 bases; unmatched bases: 8. The CDR3 is 15 residues long.

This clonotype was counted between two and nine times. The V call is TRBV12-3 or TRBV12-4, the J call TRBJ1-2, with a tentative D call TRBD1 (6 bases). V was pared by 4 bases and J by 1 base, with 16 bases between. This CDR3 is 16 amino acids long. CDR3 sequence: CASSSSGQSFNYGYTF. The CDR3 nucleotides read TGTGCCAGCAGTTCCTCTGGACAGTCTTTTAACTATGGCTACACCTTC.

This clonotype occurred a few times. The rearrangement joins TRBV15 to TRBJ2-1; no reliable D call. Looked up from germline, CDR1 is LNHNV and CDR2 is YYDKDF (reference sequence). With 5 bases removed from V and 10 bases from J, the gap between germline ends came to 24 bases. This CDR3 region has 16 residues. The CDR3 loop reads CATSVWSNQYSGEQFF. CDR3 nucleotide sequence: TGTGCCACCAGCGTTTGGTCGAATCAGTACAGTGGGGAGCAGTTCTTC. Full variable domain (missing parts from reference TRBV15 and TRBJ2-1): DAMVIQNPRYQVTQFGKPVTLSCSQTLNHNVMYWYQQKSSQAPKLLFHYYDKDFNNEADTPDNFQSRRPNTSFCFLDIRSPGLGDTAMYLCATSVWSNQYSGEQFFGPGTRLTVL.

Here the CDR3 DNA reads TGTGCCAGCAGCCAAGATGGGAGGTCCTACGAGCAGTACTTC. Protein: CASSQDGRSYEQYF. The V and J genes are TRBV3-1 and TRBJ2-7; possibly TRBD2 for D (6 bases). Per the germline V gene, CDR1 is LGHDT and CDR2 is YNNKEL (reference sequence). CDR3 length: 14 amino acids. V dropped 0 bases and J dropped 1 base, with 7 bases sitting between them.

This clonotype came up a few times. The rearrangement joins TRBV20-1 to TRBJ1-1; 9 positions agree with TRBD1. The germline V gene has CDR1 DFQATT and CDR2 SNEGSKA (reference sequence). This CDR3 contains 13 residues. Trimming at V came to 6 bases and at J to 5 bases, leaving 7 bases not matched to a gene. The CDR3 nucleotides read TGCAGTGCGCCGGACAGGGGAGGTACTGAAGCTTTCTTT. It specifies CSAPDRGGTEAFF.

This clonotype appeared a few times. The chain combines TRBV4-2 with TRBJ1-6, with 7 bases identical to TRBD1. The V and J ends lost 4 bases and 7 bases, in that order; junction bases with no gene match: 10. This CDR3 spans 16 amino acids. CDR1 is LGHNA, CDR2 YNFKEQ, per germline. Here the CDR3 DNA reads TGTGCCAGCAGCCTCCAGGGGGACTGGGAGAATTCACCCCTCCACTTT. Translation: CASSLQGDWENSPLHF.

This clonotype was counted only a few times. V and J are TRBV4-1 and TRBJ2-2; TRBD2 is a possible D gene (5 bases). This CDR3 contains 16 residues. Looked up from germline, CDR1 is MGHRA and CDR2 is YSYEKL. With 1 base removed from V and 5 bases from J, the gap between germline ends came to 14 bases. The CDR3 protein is CASSQVQLARTGELFF. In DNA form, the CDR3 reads TGCGCCAGCAGCCAAGTGCAGCTAGCAAGGACCGGGGAGCTGTTTTTT.

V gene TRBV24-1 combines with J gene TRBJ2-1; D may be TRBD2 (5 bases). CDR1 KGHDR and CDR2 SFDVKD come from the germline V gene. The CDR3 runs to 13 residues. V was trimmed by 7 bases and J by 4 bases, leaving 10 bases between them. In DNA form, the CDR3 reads TGTGCCACCAGGAGGGAAGGGTACAATGAGCAGTTCTTC. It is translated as CATRREGYNEQFF.

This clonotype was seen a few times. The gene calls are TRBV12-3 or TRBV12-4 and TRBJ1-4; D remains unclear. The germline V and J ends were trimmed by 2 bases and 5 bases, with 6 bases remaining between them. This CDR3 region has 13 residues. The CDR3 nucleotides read TGTGCCAGCAGTTTACGGCACAATGAAAAACTGTTTTTT. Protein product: CASSLRHNEKLFF.

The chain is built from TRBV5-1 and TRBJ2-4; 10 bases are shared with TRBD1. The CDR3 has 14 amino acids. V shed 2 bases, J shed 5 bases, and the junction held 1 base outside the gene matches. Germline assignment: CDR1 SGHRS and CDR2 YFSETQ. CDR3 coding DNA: TGCGCCAGCAGCTTCGGGACAGGGGAAAACATTCAGTACTTC. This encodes CASSFGTGENIQYF.

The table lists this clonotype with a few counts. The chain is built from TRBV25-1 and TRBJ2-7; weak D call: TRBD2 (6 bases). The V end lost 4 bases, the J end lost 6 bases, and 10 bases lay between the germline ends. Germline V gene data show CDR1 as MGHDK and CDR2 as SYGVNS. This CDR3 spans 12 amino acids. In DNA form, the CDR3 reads TGTGCCAGCAGTGGCCCCGGGGGCGAGCAGTACTTC. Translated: CASSGPGGEQYF.

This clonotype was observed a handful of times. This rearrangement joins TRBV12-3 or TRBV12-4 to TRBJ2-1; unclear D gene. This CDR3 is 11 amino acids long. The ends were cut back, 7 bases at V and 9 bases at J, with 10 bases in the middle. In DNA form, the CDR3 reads TGTGCCAGCACTCTCCTGGGTGAGCAGTTCTTC. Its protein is CASTLLGEQFF.

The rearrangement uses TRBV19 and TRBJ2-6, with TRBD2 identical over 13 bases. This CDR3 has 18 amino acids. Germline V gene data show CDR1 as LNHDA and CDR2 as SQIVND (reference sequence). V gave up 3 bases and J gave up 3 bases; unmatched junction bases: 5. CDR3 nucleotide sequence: TGTGCCAGTAGTATGGGACTAGCGGGATTCCTTGGGGCCAACGTCCTGACTTTC. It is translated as CASSMGLAGFLGANVLTF.